This T cell receptor beta chain was obtained from a study of T cells in Graves' hyperthyroidism and ophthalmopathy. The junction had 13 bases not matched to a gene; V was cut back by 3 bases and J by 2 bases. Germline CDR1 reads DFQATT; CDR2 reads SNEGSKA (reference sequence). This CDR3 region has 16 residues. This clonotype was picked up a small number of times. It was RNA transcripts that yielded the amplified TCR beta CDR3 regions. HTBI primers were the set used in a first-round RT-PCR of the TCR CDR3. One entry per CDR3 protein, called by TCRdb with MiXCR from the multiplex PCR reads. Of some 740,000 distinct CDR3 sequences listed, approximately 14% were seen once; the top ten hold 10%.

This TCR was recovered from a woman younger than 30 with Graves' hyperthyroidism. This chain links TRBV20-1 with TRBJ2-7; 7 bases match TRBD1. The sample comprised blood. The CDR3, as DNA: TGCAGTGCTAGGAGTTTGTCCCGCGACAGGGCCTACGAGCAGTACTTC. It codes for CSARSLSRDRAYEQYF.